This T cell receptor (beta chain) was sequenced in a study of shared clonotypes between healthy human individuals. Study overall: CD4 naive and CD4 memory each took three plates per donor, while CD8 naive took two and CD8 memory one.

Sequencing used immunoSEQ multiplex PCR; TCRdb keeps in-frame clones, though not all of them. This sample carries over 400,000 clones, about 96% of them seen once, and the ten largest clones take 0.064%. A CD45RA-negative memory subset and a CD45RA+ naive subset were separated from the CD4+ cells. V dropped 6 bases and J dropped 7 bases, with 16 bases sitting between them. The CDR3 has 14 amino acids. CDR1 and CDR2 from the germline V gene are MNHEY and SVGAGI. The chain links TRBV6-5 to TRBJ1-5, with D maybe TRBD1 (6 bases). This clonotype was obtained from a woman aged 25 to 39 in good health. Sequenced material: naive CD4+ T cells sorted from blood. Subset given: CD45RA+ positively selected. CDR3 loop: CASSPGQHIQPQHF. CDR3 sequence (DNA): TGTGCCAGCAGCCCCGGACAGCATATCCAGCCCCAGCATTTT.